A selection of T cell receptor beta chains follows, all from one sample in a study of cytomegalovirus exposure and HLA in healthy donors. Clones were read by immunoSEQ multiplex PCR, and TCRdb kept only the in-frame ones, dropping some. The table has 160,000 or so clones, around four fifths seen once. Sequencing input: PBMCs. Source of these receptors: a woman aged 25 to 39 in good health and CMV-seronegative. Both conserved end residues are part of each CDR3. D genes are given only for firm matches. A clone size is listed for some rows: how often the clone was seen (once, few, many), or a class if it is expanded.

d_gene: .
j_gene: TRBJ1-1
v_gene: TRBV7-3
abundance: .
CDR3nt: TGTGCCAGCAGCTTAACGGGCAGATCGAACACTGAAGCTTTCTTT
CDR3aa: CASSLTGRSNTEAFF

d_gene: .
j_gene: TRBJ2-1
v_gene: TRBV27
abundance: .
CDR3nt: TGTGCCAGCAGTTTAAGGGGTGAGCAGTTCTTC
CDR3aa: CASSLRGEQFF

d_gene: .
j_gene: TRBJ2-7
v_gene: TRBV6-6
abundance: few
CDR3nt: TGTGCCAGCGCGGCTACCTACGAGCAGTACTTC
CDR3aa: CASAATYEQYF

d_gene: .
j_gene: TRBJ1-4
v_gene: TRBV5-1
abundance: .
CDR3nt: TGCGCCAGCAGCCCGGGTACAACTAATGAAAAACTGTTTTTT
CDR3aa: CASSPGTTNEKLFF

d_gene: .
j_gene: TRBJ1-5
v_gene: TRBV7-2
abundance: few
CDR3nt: TGTGCCAGCAGCTTAGACGGGCGAGGGCAGCCCCAGCATTTT
CDR3aa: CASSLDGRGQPQHF

d_gene: .
j_gene: TRBJ2-1
v_gene: TRBV7-9
abundance: .
CDR3nt: TGTGCCAGCAGTTTACGGGGAAATGAGCAGTTCTTC
CDR3aa: CASSLRGNEQFF

d_gene: .
j_gene: TRBJ1-4
v_gene: TRBV30
abundance: once
CDR3nt: TGTGCCTGGAGTCCGGTTAATGAAAAACTGTTTTTT
CDR3aa: CAWSPVNEKLFF

d_gene: .
j_gene: TRBJ1-2
v_gene: TRBV7-9
abundance: .
CDR3nt: TGTGCCAGCAGCTCCTTTGGACAGATTCGCTATGGCTACACCTTC
CDR3aa: CASSSFGQIRYGYTF

d_gene: .
j_gene: TRBJ2-7
v_gene: TRBV15
abundance: .
CDR3nt: TGTGCCACCAGCAGAGAAAGTAGCCCCTACGAGCAGTACTTC
CDR3aa: CATSRESSPYEQYF

d_gene: .
j_gene: TRBJ1-2
v_gene: TRBV18
abundance: .
CDR3nt: TGTGCCAGCTCACCAATGGCGGGGATTGAGGGCTACACCTTC
CDR3aa: CASSPMAGIEGYTF

d_gene: .
j_gene: TRBJ1-2
v_gene: TRBV5-1
abundance: .
CDR3nt: TGCGCCAGCAGCATCGGACTTGGCTACGGCTACACCTTC
CDR3aa: CASSIGLGYGYTF

d_gene: TRBD1
j_gene: TRBJ2-1
v_gene: TRBV13
abundance: .
CDR3nt: TGTGCCAGCAGCTCATGGACAGGGATAAATGAGCAGTTCTTC
CDR3aa: CASSSWTGINEQFF

d_gene: .
j_gene: TRBJ1-1
v_gene: TRBV4-1
abundance: .
CDR3nt: TGCGCCAGCAGCAATACGGGGCAGGGGAAAACTGAAGCTTTCTTT
CDR3aa: CASSNTGQGKTEAFF

d_gene: .
j_gene: TRBJ2-4
v_gene: TRBV6-5
abundance: few
CDR3nt: TGTGCCAGCAGTTACCCAGGGGAAAACATTCAGTACTTC
CDR3aa: CASSYPGENIQYF

d_gene: .
j_gene: TRBJ1-6
v_gene: TRBV28
abundance: .
CDR3nt: TGTGCCAGCAGTTTGGTTGGGGCCTCGGGTTCACCCCTCCACTTT
CDR3aa: CASSLVGASGSPLHF

d_gene: TRBD1
j_gene: TRBJ1-2
v_gene: TRBV5-1
abundance: .
CDR3nt: TGCGCCAGCAGCCGTATAGGGACAGGGGGGGACTATGGCTACACCTTC
CDR3aa: CASSRIGTGGDYGYTF

d_gene: .
j_gene: TRBJ1-1
v_gene: TRBV30
abundance: .
CDR3nt: TGTGCCTGGAGTGTGACACGGTTCATGAACACTGAAGCTTTCTTT
CDR3aa: CAWSVTRFMNTEAFF

d_gene: .
j_gene: TRBJ1-1
v_gene: TRBV7-3
abundance: once
CDR3nt: TGTGCCAGCAGCCTCAGGGGTAGAACTGAAGCTTTCTTT
CDR3aa: CASSLRGRTEAFF

d_gene: .
j_gene: TRBJ1-1
v_gene: TRBV2
abundance: .
CDR3nt: TGTGCCAGCAGTGTAGCGGAAGGGAGCACTGAAGCTTTCTTT
CDR3aa: CASSVAEGSTEAFF

d_gene: TRBD1
j_gene: TRBJ2-3
v_gene: TRBV12-5
abundance: .
CDR3nt: TGTGGGGGACAGGGGAACACAGATACGCAGTATTTT
CDR3aa: CGGQGNTDTQYF

d_gene: TRBD1
j_gene: TRBJ1-6
v_gene: TRBV5-1
abundance: .
CDR3nt: TGCGCCAGCAGACTCGACAGGGAGCCCCTCCACTTT
CDR3aa: CASRLDREPLHF

d_gene: TRBD1
j_gene: TRBJ1-2
v_gene: TRBV7-2
abundance: once
CDR3nt: TGTGCCAGCAGCCCCGACAGGGGCTCCGGGGGCTACACCTTC
CDR3aa: CASSPDRGSGGYTF

d_gene: .
j_gene: TRBJ1-5
v_gene: TRBV2
abundance: .
CDR3nt: TGTGCCAGCAGTGAGACTGGGTTGAGTAATCAGCCCCAGCATTTT
CDR3aa: CASSETGLSNQPQHF

d_gene: TRBD1
j_gene: TRBJ1-3
v_gene: TRBV2
abundance: few
CDR3nt: TGTGCCAGCAGAAGGGACAGTAGCTCTGGAAACACCATATATTTT
CDR3aa: CASRRDSSSGNTIYF

d_gene: TRBD1
j_gene: TRBJ1-1
v_gene: TRBV5-1
abundance: .
CDR3nt: TGCGCCAGCAGCTTGGCCTTTCGGACAGGGGGCGCCGCTGAAGCTTTCTTT
CDR3aa: CASSLAFRTGGAAEAFF

d_gene: .
j_gene: TRBJ2-6
v_gene: TRBV29-1
abundance: .
CDR3nt: TGCAGCGTTGAGAGCGTAGGATCTGGGGCCAACGTCCTGACTTTC
CDR3aa: CSVESVGSGANVLTF

d_gene: .
j_gene: TRBJ1-1
v_gene: TRBV4-1
abundance: .
CDR3nt: TGCGCCAGCAGCCAGGATCCCCGGGGGAGGACTGAAGCTTTCTTT
CDR3aa: CASSQDPRGRTEAFF

d_gene: TRBD1
j_gene: TRBJ1-6
v_gene: TRBV7-9
abundance: .
CDR3nt: TGTGCCAGCAGCTTAGGGGCAGGGGGAAGTTCACCCCTCCACTTT
CDR3aa: CASSLGAGGSSPLHF

d_gene: .
j_gene: TRBJ2-3
v_gene: TRBV9
abundance: .
CDR3nt: TGTGCCAGCAGCTACCGACTAGAAGCAGATACGCAGTATTTT
CDR3aa: CASSYRLEADTQYF

d_gene: TRBD1
j_gene: TRBJ1-4
v_gene: TRBV7-9
abundance: once
CDR3nt: TGTGCCAGCAGCCCGCGGACAGGAACTGGCTTTCAAAAACTGTTTTTT
CDR3aa: CASSPRTGTGFQKLFF

d_gene: TRBD1
j_gene: TRBJ1-3
v_gene: TRBV19
abundance: .
CDR3nt: TGTGCCACGACGGACAGGGCGGCCTCTGGAAACACCATATATTTT
CDR3aa: CATTDRAASGNTIYF

d_gene: .
j_gene: TRBJ1-3
v_gene: TRBV5-1
abundance: .
CDR3nt: TGCGCCAGCAGCTTCAACCCTATAACGAGCTCTGGAAACACCATATATTTT
CDR3aa: CASSFNPITSSGNTIYF

d_gene: .
j_gene: TRBJ2-3
v_gene: TRBV6-5
abundance: .
CDR3nt: TGTGCCAGCAGTTACGGCAGCGCAGCAGATACGCAGTATTTT
CDR3aa: CASSYGSAADTQYF

d_gene: .
j_gene: TRBJ1-5
v_gene: TRBV6-8
abundance: .
CDR3nt: TGTGCCAGCAGGGAATGGCACAGGGTGAGCCAGCCCCAGCATTTT
CDR3aa: CASREWHRVSQPQHF

d_gene: .
j_gene: TRBJ1-1
v_gene: TRBV5-1
abundance: .
CDR3nt: TGCGCCAGCAGCTTGGTTACAGGGAACACTGAAGCTTTCTTT
CDR3aa: CASSLVTGNTEAFF

d_gene: TRBD1
j_gene: TRBJ1-2
v_gene: TRBV2
abundance: .
CDR3nt: TGTGCCACCGGACAGGGAAACTATGGCTACACCTTC
CDR3aa: CATGQGNYGYTF

d_gene: TRBD2
j_gene: TRBJ2-1
v_gene: TRBV2
abundance: few
CDR3nt: TGTGCCAGCGGGGGGGACTACAATGAGCAGTTCTTC
CDR3aa: CASGGDYNEQFF

d_gene: TRBD1
j_gene: TRBJ1-2
v_gene: TRBV6-6
abundance: .
CDR3nt: TGTGCCAGCAGAACAGGGGGCGCGGGCTATGGCTACACCTTC
CDR3aa: CASRTGGAGYGYTF

d_gene: .
j_gene: TRBJ2-5
v_gene: TRBV2
abundance: .
CDR3nt: TGTGCCAGCAGACCCAGACCCCCGGGGCAAGAGACCCAGTACTTC
CDR3aa: CASRPRPPGQETQYF

d_gene: TRBD1
j_gene: TRBJ1-1
v_gene: TRBV19
abundance: few
CDR3nt: TGTGCCAGTAGTATGGACAGGATGAACACTGAAGCTTTCTTT
CDR3aa: CASSMDRMNTEAFF